The 17 T cell receptor beta chains below come from one sample, sequenced in a study of T cell changes during pregnancy in multiple sclerosis. Data came from immunoSEQ multiplex PCR; TCRdb stores just in-frame clones and leaves some out. This sample has more than 15,000 clones; about 88% occur once, and the top ten carry 7.5%. The material sequenced was CD8+ T cells from peripheral blood mononuclear cells, taken in the second trimester of pregnancy. The receptor set was obtained from a female donor in good health, enrolled as a control in a pregnancy study.

This clone showed up just a few times. The chain is built from TRBV5-1 and TRBJ1-5; 11 nucleotides match TRBD1. The germline CDR1 and CDR2 sequences are SGHRS and YFSETQ. This CDR3 spans 16 amino acids. J was trimmed by 3 bases and V by 4 bases; bases with no gene match: 6. The CDR3 DNA sequence: TGCGCCAGCAGCCCCCTGGGACAGGGGGACAATCAGCCCCAGCATTTT. Translation gives CASSPLGQGDNQPQHF.

The rearrangement links TRBV6-1 to TRBJ1-5, with TRBD1 matching over 7 bases. The CDR3 contains 17 residues. Germline assignment: CDR1 MNHNS and CDR2 SASEGT. The V gene end was trimmed by 3 bases and the J gene end by 2 bases; junction bases not matched to a gene: 10. CDR3 protein: CASSDDRVGIGNQPQHF. The CDR3 coding sequence is TGTGCCAGCAGTGACGACAGGGTGGGGATCGGCAATCAGCCCCAGCATTTT.

The V gene is TRBV11-2, the J gene TRBJ1-2; D remains ambiguous. There are 15 residues in the CDR3. Trimming pared 5 bases from V and 0 bases from J, leaving 13 bases between. Looked up from germline, CDR1 is SGHAT and CDR2 is FQNNGV. The CDR3 loop reads CASSPTGKTNYGYTF. For the CDR3, the DNA is TGTGCCAGCAGCCCTACCGGGAAGACTAACTATGGCTACACCTTC.

This clone was counted a few times. The chain links TRBV2 to TRBJ1-2, with D unresolved. Trimming stripped 8 bases from V and 7 bases from J, with 11 bases between. This CDR3 is 11 amino acids long. CDR1 and CDR2 from the germline V gene are SNHLY and FYNNEI. CDR3 loop: CASSIGAGYTF. The CDR3 region has the DNA TGTGCCAGCTCTATAGGAGCTGGCTACACCTTC.

The chain uses TRBV25-1 and TRBJ1-4, with TRBD1 identical over 10 bases. Germline assignment: CDR1 MGHDK and CDR2 SYGVNS. V trimming: 4 bases; J trimming: 8 bases; junction bases outside the gene matches: 4. The CDR3 consists of 14 residues. The CDR3 nucleotides are TGTGCCAGCAGTGGGGGACAGGGGATCGAAAAACTGTTTTTT. Its protein is CASSGGQGIEKLFF.

V is TRBV9 and J is TRBJ2-7, with 9 bases fitting TRBD1. V dropped 3 bases and J dropped 2; count of bases not matched to a gene: 3. Germline CDR1 reads SGDLS; CDR2 reads YYNGEE. This CDR3 is built from 14 residues. This chain's CDR3 is CASSETGGAYEQYF. In DNA, the CDR3 is TGTGCCAGCAGCGAGACAGGGGGAGCCTACGAGCAGTACTTC.

The rearrangement uses TRBV10-3 and TRBJ2-7; D unresolved. Deletions cut 4 bases from V and 3 bases from J, with 13 bases between. The CDR3 contains 14 residues. Germline CDR1 ENHRY, CDR2 SYGVKD. CDR3 sequence reads: CAISVSASGYEQYF. The CDR3 region has the DNA TGTGCCATCAGTGTGAGCGCATCTGGCTACGAGCAGTACTTC.

The chain joins TRBV7-9 to TRBJ1-1; no clear D gene. Trimming pared 7 bases from V and 10 bases from J, leaving 13 bases between. This CDR3 is 11 amino acids long. In germline, CDR1 is SEHNR, CDR2 FQNEAQ (reference sequence). This CDR3 reads CASNAAGSAFF. The CDR3 DNA reads as TGTGCCAGCAACGCGGCGGGGTCAGCTTTCTTT.

V gene TRBV7-9 combines with J gene TRBJ2-7; 10 bases agree with TRBD1. Germline CDR1 is SEHNR and CDR2 is FQNEAQ (reference sequence). J was trimmed by 3 bases and V by 5 bases; bases with no gene match: 4. CDR3 length equals 14 residues. CDR3 DNA sequence: TGTGCCAGCAGCCCCAGGGACAGGGGCTACGAGCAGTACTTC. Encoded protein: CASSPRDRGYEQYF.

The V gene is TRBV21-1, the J gene TRBJ1-5. TRBV21-1 is an annotated pseudogene. This CDR3 has 15 amino acids. CDR3 protein: CASSNVRGGHQPQHF. The CDR3 DNA reads TGTGCCAGCAGCAACGTCCGGGGGGGTCATCAGCCCCAGCATTTT.

The chain joins TRBV9 to TRBJ1-4; 7 bases are a match to TRBD1. The V segment lost 3 bases and the J segment 8 bases; nucleotides outside the gene matches: 7. Germline CDR1 is SGDLS and CDR2 is YYNGEE. The CDR3 is made up of 14 amino acids. CDR3 sequence: CASSDQTGTEKLFF. The CDR3 region has the DNA TGTGCCAGCAGCGATCAGACAGGGACCGAAAAACTGTTTTTT. The full variable domain, completed using reference TRBV9 and TRBJ1-4, is DSGVTQTPKHLITATGQRVTLRCSPRSGDLSVYWYQQSLDQGLQFLIQYYNGEERAKGNILERFSAQQFPDLHSELNLSSLELGDSALYFCASSDQTGTEKLFFGSGTQLSVL.

The chain links TRBV9 to TRBJ2-7, with 10 bases matching TRBD1. The length of the CDR3 is 14 residues. The J segment lost 3 bases and the V segment lost 4 bases, leaving 4 bases of the junction unmatched. CDR1 and CDR2 from the germline V gene are SGDLS and YYNGEE. In nucleotides, the CDR3 is TGTGCCAGCAGCCTCGGGACAGGGGTCTACGAGCAGTACTTC. Translating gives CASSLGTGVYEQYF.

The genes are TRBV4-1 and TRBJ2-7; no clear D gene. Trimming shortened V by 4 bases and J by 3 bases, and 16 bases separated the two germline ends. CDR3 length equals 15 residues. Germline V gene data show CDR1 as MGHRA and CDR2 as YSYEKL. This CDR3 reads CASSPRPGSNYEQYF. The CDR3 DNA sequence: TGCGCCAGCAGCCCAAGGCCAGGTAGTAACTACGAGCAGTACTTC.

Details on this clone: Relative to the germline gene, one junction end is altered; a read error may explain this. The rearrangement links TRBV25-1 to TRBJ2-7; 7 bases fit TRBD1. Germline loops: CDR1 MGHDK, CDR2 SYGVNS. The CDR3 consists of 13 residues. This CDR3 is CASSPGTDYAQYF. CDR3 coding DNA: TGTGCCAGCAGCCCCGGGACAGATTACGCGCAGTACTTC.

As DNA, the CDR3 is TGTGCCAGCAGCATTAGCGGGGGGGAATACAATGAGCAGTTCTTC. Protein sequence: CASSISGGEYNEQFF. The V call is TRBV11-2, the J call TRBJ2-1; the match to TRBD2 covers 11 bases. With 5 bases clipped from V and 4 bases from J, the junction kept 4 bases outside the gene matches. This CDR3 spans 15 amino acids. Looked up from germline, CDR1 is SGHAT and CDR2 is FQNNGV.

This clone has more than one count but fewer than ten. This sequence joins TRBV21-1 and TRBJ1-2; TRBD1 reflects the table's D call only, with no check against the DNA. TRBV21-1 is a listed pseudogene. The CDR3 extends over 17 amino acids. DNA of the CDR3: TGTGCCAGCAGCAGTTGTTTCCCAGGGCCCACTAACTATGGCTACACCTTC. Its translation is CASSSCFPGPTNYGYTF.

The rearrangement joins TRBV11-2 to TRBJ2-1; 9 nucleotides align to TRBD1. The CDR3 has 16 amino acids. CDR1 and CDR2 from the germline V gene are SGHAT and FQNNGV. V trimming: 4 bases; J trimming: 8 bases; junction bases outside the gene matches: 12. The CDR3 sequence is CASSSRQGVTPDEQFF. The CDR3 DNA reads as TGTGCCAGCAGCTCTAGACAGGGGGTGACCCCGGATGAGCAGTTCTTC. Based on the CDR3 plus reference TRBV11-2 and TRBJ2-1, the full variable domain is EAGVAQSPRYKIIEKRQSVAFWCNPISGHATLYWYQQILGQGPKLLIQFQNNGVVDDSQLPKDRFSAERLKGVDSTLKIQPAKLEDSAVYLCASSSRQGVTPDEQFFGPGTRLTVL.